This T cell receptor (beta chain) was sequenced for a study of PD-L1 blockade in urothelial cancer. About the study: The authors examined blood 3 weeks (second dose) and 6 weeks after treatment start.

The CDR3 is 13 amino acids. Germline V gives CDR1 SGHAT, CDR2 FQNNGV. Trimming shortened V by 3 bases and J by 4 bases, and 9 bases separated the two germline ends. Findings and caveats of the study: Larger 3-week expansion of tumor-associated blood clones was seen in durable-benefit patients.

Measured with immunoSEQ multiplex PCR; TCRdb has only the in-frame clones, and not every one. The sample lists approximately 93,000 clones; over 65% were seen once. Comments on this clone: Its antigen remains unidentified.

The sample's time point: peripheral blood 6 weeks after treatment start. Patient sample counts ranged from 1 to 8, pretreatment and on-treatment. The input for sequencing was PBMCs, taken around atezolizumab (anti-PD-L1) treatment. This chain joins TRBV11-2 and TRBJ1-2; D is unclear. The receptor comes from a man aged 65 to 85 with urothelial cancer. The chain's CDR3 is CASSFGRSYGYTF. For the CDR3, the DNA is TGTGCCAGCAGCTTTGGCAGGTCCTATGGCTACACCTTC.